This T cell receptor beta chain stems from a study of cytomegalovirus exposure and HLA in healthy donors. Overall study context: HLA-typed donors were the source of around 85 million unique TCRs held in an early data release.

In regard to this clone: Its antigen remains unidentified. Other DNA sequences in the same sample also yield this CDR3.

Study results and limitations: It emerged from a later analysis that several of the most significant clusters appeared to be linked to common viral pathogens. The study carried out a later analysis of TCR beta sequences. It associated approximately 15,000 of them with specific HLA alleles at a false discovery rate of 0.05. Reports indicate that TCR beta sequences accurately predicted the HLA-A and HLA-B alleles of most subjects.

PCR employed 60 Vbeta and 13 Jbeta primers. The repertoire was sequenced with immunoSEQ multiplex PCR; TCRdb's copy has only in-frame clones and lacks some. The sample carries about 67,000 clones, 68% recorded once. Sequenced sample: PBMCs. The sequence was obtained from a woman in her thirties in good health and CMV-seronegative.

This CDR3 is CASSSRQAGVEKLFF. The CDR3 DNA follows: TGTGCCAGCAGTTCCCGACAGGCCGGAGTCGAAAAACTGTTTTTT. This rearrangement joins TRBV28 to TRBJ1-4; perhaps TRBD1 as D (6 bases). This CDR3 is built from 15 residues. Per the germline V gene, CDR1 is MDHEN and CDR2 is SYDVKM. The ends were cut back, 4 bases at V and 8 bases at J, with 17 bases in the middle.